Reported below is one T cell receptor beta chain. The antigen this receptor binds is unknown. Base quality data are lacking; no much larger clone is found one base away. This entry is derived from a study of Ad26.COV2.S vaccination and SARS-CoV-2 variants (dated by TCRdb to the early 2020s). Some background on the complete study: Donors in the vaccine arm were drawn from COV1001, a multicentre, randomized, double-blind, placebo-controlled phase I-IIa trial testing Ad26.COV2.S in healthy adults. Trial participants were randomized into five groups of five: low-dose or high-dose Ad26.COV2.S given once or twice, or placebo on both occasions. Blinding of investigators to trial group allocation was maintained during experiments and outcome assessment. Dosing of Ad26.COV2.S was intramuscular, at either 5x10^10 or 1x10^11 viral particles, delivered as one shot or as two shots spaced 56 days apart. Sequencing of the TCRbeta repertoire served to evaluate the specificity and breadth of SARS-CoV-2-reactive T cell receptors following Ad26.COV2.S vaccination. A total of 32 samples were included in the TCR-sequenced set, comprising 19 Ad26.COV2.S vaccine recipients, 5 placebo recipients and 8 SARS-CoV-2 convalescent individuals.

A distance of 8 bases separates the germline ends of V and J, which lose 3 bases and 2 bases respectively. Taken from the germline V gene, the CDR1 and CDR2 loops are ENHRY and SYGVKD. The CDR3 numbers 15 residues from cysteine through phenylalanine. Left in the record is the CDR3 DNA by itself, 45 bases read in frame from the first base. The intended sense of this specimen's treatment or condition label: 15 to 20 received Ad26.COV2.S at low or high dose, single or two shots; about five received placebo; per-sample allocation not given. Repertoires of vaccine and placebo recipients were sequenced from samples taken on day 63 after the first injection. Between 29 July and 7 August 2020, Cohort 1b enrolled about two dozen adults aged 18-55 years at one site in Boston, USA. Ad26.COV2.S consisted of a replication-incompetent adenovirus type 26 vector by which a prefusion-stabilized SARS-CoV-2 spike protein from the original Wuhan strain was expressed.

TCRbeta CDR3 regions were sequenced with the immunoSEQ Assay. After extraction, genomic DNA underwent amplification by bias-controlled multiplex PCR, followed by high-throughput sequencing. The authors' pipeline ran thus. Collapsing and filtering of sequences were performed to quantify the absolute abundance of each unique TCRbeta CDR3 region. T cell fraction was estimated by normalizing TCRbeta template counts to usable DNA, with usable DNA measured through amplification of reference genes found in all nucleated cells. Repertoire TCRs were annotated as SARS-CoV-2-specific by exact matching of V gene, CDR3 amino acid sequence and J gene to a known reactive TCR set. The reference SARS-CoV-2 TCR set was derived from MIRA and filtered for enrichment in COVID-19-positive ImmuneCODE repertoires, a step that removed public or cross-reactive TCRs. Using the MIRA antigens, annotated TCRs were further analysed by specific ORF or by position within an ORF. Depth was the summed frequency of annotated unique rearrangements, while breadth was defined as annotated unique rearrangements over total unique productive rearrangements. Group comparisons of TCR breadth used two-sided Wilcoxon rank-sum tests. As stored in TCRdb, this immuneACCESS dataset retains in-frame rearrangements with V and J assigned. A fraction of the clones does not appear; measured against another copy, unresolved V genes explain less than half of the discrepancy, and the remainder lacks a known reason. V, J and clone size reflect that table, while D and trimming were determined from the DNA. In all, the sample holds about 320,000 clones, and approximately 80% of those were seen once. The top ten clones comprise 2% to 2.5% of the sample.

Findings and caveats that apply to the study as a whole: After vaccination, spike-specific CD8+ and CD4+ T cell responses were reported to show substantial breadth. According to the authors, total T cell responses may have been underestimated by the TCR breadth and depth analyses. Vaccine and placebo recipients had comparable non-spike TCR breadth, which fits with the vaccine containing only spike. Ad26.COV2.S recipients had higher spike-specific TCR breadth than placebo recipients (P = 0.0014). The study was not powered for comparison of responses between vaccine doses or regimens.

The V gene is TRBV10-3 and the J gene is TRBJ2-6, with a tentative D gene TRBD1 over 5 matching bases. The starting material was peripheral blood, obtained in a trial of Ad26.COV2.S vaccine versus placebo. The clonotype originates from a person between 18 and 59 years old who received the Ad26.COV2.S COVID-19 vaccine or a placebo. The CDR3 protein: CAISEQAPGANVLTF. The DNA sequence reads TGTGCCATCAGTGAACAGGCCCCTGGGGCCAACGTCCTGACTTTC.